The TCR beta chain described here comes from a study of cytomegalovirus exposure and HLA in healthy donors. The overall study: Later analysis reported that the 110 or so validation repertoires shared the platform of the 500 to 850 first-cohort repertoires. Findings and limits, study-wide: Rare sequences made up most TCRs, while some public TCRs were found in many donors. Subsequent analysis of the 95 to 150 validation repertoires found a tendency for first-cohort TCR clusters to co-occur. In vitro data verified a few CMV-associated chains as specific for CMV antigens.

Clones were sequenced by immunoSEQ multiplex PCR, and TCRdb holds only the in-frame ones, with some missing. This sample has about 200,000 clones, with roughly 91% found just once. This clone has only one observation. The antigen remains unidentified. Germline assignment: CDR1 MNHEY and CDR2 SVGAGI. This CDR3 has 14 residues. The V gene lost 7 bases and the J gene lost 0 bases, with 12 bases spanning the gap. The V gene is TRBV6-5, the J gene TRBJ1-1, with D tentatively TRBD1 (5 bases). This sequence was found in a young woman in good health and CMV-seropositive. Input material: PBMCs. The CDR3 nucleotides read TGTGCCAGCACCCGACTGGACATGAACACTGAAGCTTTCTTT. Protein sequence: CASTRLDMNTEAFF.